One T cell receptor beta chain is described in this entry. These data are taken from a study of T cell changes during pregnancy in multiple sclerosis. CDR1 and CDR2 (germline): ENHRY, SYGVKD. The ends lost 0 bases at V and 3 bases at J; junction bases unmatched: 13. The CDR3 contains 19 residues. Clones were read by immunoSEQ multiplex PCR, and TCRdb kept only the in-frame ones, dropping some. The repertoire holds tens of thousands of clones, roughly nine tenths seen once, with 0.58% in the top ten. This clonotype was sampled from a female donor with multiple sclerosis, enrolled in a pregnancy study. The genes are TRBV10-3 and TRBJ1-3, with TRBD1 matching 8 bases. The starting material was CD4+ T cells from peripheral blood mononuclear cells, obtained in the first trimester of pregnancy. CDR3 nucleotides: TGTGCCATCAGTGAGTCGGCCCTTAAGACAGGGGAAGGTGGAAACACCATATATTTT. It is translated as CAISESALKTGEGGNTIYF.